This TCR beta chain was retrieved from a study of CD8+ T cells in alopecia areata. Background on the study: Among treated patients, oral tofacitinib was administered at 5 to 10 mg twice daily. The study's findings and limits: For lesional scalp, especially alopecia totalis/universalis, clonality was higher than in normal scalp.

This clone was seen only once. Antigen specificity is unknown. As for treatment: oral pan-JAK inhibitor, 5-10 mg twice daily. It was cDNA, reverse transcribed from extracted RNA, that served as the sequencing template. Sequenced by immunoSEQ multiplex PCR; TCRdb stores in-frame clones only, minus some. The profile shows some 200,000 clones, 50% to 60% of them singletons. This CDR3 has 13 residues. Germline assignment: CDR1 SQVTM and CDR2 ANQGSEA. The V end lost 5 bases, the J end lost 4 bases, and 11 bases lay between the germline ends. The sequences come from CD4+ T cells sorted from blood, collected at week 4, from a patient treated with tofacitinib. The rearrangement joins TRBV29-1 to TRBJ2-2; TRBD1 might be the D (5 bases). The receptor was derived from a human donor with alopecia areata. The CDR3 bases are TGCAGCGTTAGGCAGGGTACCACCGGGGAGCTGTTTTTT. It encodes CSVRQGTTGELFF.